This entry describes one TCR beta chain. Its antigen remains unidentified. These data are taken from a study of blood T cells in healthy people across ages. Sample-barcoded 5' priming and a J-beta primer mix drove a second PCR of about 7 to 12 cycles. TCRdb ran MiXCR on the 5' RACE reads and lists one entry per CDR3 protein. The sample contains 1.5 million or so distinct CDR3 sequences, 40% to 45% of which appear only once. The CDR3 loop spans 18 amino acids. Germline V lookup: CDR1 SGHAT, CDR2 FQNNGV. V lost 0 bases to trimming and J lost 1 base, with 18 bases between them. The study, taken as a whole, reports: One million T cells yielded diversity estimates that were considered underestimates. In these data, TCR beta diversity tracked strongly with naive T cell percentage. For the donors, CMV status was unknown and possibly confounded expanded clonotype changes. While age rose, TCR beta diversity per million T cells dropped in a roughly linear way.

The TCR was taken from a woman in her late teens or twenties in good health. The chain links TRBV11-2 to TRBJ1-2, with D unresolved. The source material was blood. The CDR3 sequence is CASSLDQEGMNNNYGYTF. CDR3 bases: TGTGCCAGCAGCTTAGATCAGGAAGGGATGAACAATAACTATGGCTACACCTTC.